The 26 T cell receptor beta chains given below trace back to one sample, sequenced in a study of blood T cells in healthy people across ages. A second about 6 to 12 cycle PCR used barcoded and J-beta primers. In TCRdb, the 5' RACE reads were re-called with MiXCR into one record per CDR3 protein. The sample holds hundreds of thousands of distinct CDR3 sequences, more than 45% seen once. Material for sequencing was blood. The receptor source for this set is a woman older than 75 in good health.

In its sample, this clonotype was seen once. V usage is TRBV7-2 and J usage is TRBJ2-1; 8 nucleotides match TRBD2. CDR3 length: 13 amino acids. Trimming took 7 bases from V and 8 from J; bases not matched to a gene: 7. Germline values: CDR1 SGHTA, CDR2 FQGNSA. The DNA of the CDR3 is TGTGCCAGCATGAGCGCGGGGGGCCATGAGCAGTTCTTC. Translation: CASMSAGGHEQFF.

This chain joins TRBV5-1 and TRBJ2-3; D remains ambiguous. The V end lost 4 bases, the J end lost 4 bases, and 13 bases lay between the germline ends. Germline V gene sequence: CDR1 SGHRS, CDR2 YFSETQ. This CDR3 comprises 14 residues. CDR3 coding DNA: TGCGCCAGCAGCCAGGAGAGCGCCTCAGATACGCAGTATTTT. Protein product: CASSQESASDTQYF.

CDR3 in DNA: TGCAGTGCTAGACACCCAGTCGAAGCGTACGAGCAGTACTTC. Translation gives CSARHPVEAYEQYF. The chain links TRBV20-1 to TRBJ2-7, with D unclear. The length of the CDR3 is 14 residues. CDR1 is DFQATT, CDR2 SNEGSKA, per germline (reference sequence). V gave up 2 bases and J gave up 4 bases, with 15 bases separating them.

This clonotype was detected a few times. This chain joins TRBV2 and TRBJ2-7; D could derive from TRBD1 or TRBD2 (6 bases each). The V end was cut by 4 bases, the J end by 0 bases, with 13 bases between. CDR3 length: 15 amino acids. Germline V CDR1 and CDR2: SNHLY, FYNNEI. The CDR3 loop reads CASSVKGGSSYEQYF. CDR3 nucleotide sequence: TGTGCCAGCAGTGTTAAAGGGGGGTCCTCCTACGAGCAGTACTTC.

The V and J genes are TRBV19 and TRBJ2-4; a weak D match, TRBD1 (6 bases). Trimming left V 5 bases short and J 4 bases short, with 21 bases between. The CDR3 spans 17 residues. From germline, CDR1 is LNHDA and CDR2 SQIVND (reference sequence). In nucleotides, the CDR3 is TGTGCCAGTAGTCGAAGCGCCACACGGACAGAGAAAAACATTCAGTACTTC. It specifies CASSRSATRTEKNIQYF.

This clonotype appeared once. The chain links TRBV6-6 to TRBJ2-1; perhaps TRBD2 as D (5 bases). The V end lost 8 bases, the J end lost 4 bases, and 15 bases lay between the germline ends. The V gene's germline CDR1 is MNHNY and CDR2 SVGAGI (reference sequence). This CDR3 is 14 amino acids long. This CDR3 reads CASSRRAEYNEQFF. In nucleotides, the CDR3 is TGTGCCAGCTCCCGACGAGCGGAGTACAATGAGCAGTTCTTC.

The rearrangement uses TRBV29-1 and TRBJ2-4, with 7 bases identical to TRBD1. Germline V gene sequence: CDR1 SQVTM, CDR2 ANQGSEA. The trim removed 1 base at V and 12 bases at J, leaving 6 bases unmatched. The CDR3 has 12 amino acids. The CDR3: CSVEAQGKSQYF. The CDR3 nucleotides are TGCAGCGTTGAAGCACAGGGGAAGAGTCAGTACTTC.

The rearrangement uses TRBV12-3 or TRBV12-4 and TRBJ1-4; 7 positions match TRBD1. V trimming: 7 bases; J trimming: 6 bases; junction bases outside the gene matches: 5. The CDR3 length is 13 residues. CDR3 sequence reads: CASIRQGDEKLFF. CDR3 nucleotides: TGTGCCAGCATCAGACAGGGCGATGAAAAACTGTTTTTT.

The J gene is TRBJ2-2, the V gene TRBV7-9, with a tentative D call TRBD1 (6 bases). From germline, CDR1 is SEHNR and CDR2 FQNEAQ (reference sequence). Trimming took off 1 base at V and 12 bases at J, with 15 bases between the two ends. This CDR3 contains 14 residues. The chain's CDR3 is CASSLGVSQGKLFF. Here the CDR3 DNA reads TGTGCCAGCAGCTTAGGCGTTTCCCAGGGGAAGCTGTTTTTT.

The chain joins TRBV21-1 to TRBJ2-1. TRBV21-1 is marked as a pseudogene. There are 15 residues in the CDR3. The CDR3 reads CASGYFPEWANEQFF. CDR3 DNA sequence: TGTGCCAGCGGTTACTTTCCAGAGTGGGCCAATGAGCAGTTCTTC.

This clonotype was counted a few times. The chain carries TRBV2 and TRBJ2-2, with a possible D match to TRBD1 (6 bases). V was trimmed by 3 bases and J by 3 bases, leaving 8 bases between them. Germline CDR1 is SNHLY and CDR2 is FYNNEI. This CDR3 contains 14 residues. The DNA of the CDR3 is TGTGCCAGCAGTGACAACAGGGACACCGGGGAGCTGTTTTTT. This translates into CASSDNRDTGELFF.

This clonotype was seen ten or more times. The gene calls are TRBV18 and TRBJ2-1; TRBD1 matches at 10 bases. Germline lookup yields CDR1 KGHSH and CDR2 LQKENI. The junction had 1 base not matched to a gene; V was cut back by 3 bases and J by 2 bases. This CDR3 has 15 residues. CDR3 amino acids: CASSPGTGAYNEQFF. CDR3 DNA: TGTGCCAGCTCACCCGGGACAGGGGCCTACAATGAGCAGTTCTTC.

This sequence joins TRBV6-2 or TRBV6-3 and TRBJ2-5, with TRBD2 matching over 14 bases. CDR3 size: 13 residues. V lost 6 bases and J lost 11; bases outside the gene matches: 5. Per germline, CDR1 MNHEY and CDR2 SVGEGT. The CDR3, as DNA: TGTGCCAGCAGGCCGGGACTAGCGGGGGCTCAGTACTTC. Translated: CASRPGLAGAQYF.

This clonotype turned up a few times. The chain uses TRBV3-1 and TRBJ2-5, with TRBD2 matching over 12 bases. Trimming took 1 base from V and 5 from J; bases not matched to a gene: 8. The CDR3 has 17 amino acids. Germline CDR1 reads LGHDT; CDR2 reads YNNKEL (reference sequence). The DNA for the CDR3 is TGTGCCAGCAGCCAAGTCTTCCTAGCGGGGGGGCATGAGACCCAGTACTTC. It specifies CASSQVFLAGGHETQYF.

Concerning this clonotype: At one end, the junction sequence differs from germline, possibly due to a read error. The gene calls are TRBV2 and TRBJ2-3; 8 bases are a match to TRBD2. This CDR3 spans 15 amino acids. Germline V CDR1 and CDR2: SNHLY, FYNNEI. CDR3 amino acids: CTSSEASGGTDTQYF. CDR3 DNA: TGTACCAGCAGTGAAGCGAGCGGGGGCACAGATACACAGTATTTT.

In nucleotides, the CDR3 is TGTGCCAGCAGCTTAGTAGGTTATATCCAGCAAGAGACCCAGTTCTTC. It yields the protein CASSLVGYIQQETQFF. The chain uses TRBV7-2 and TRBJ2-5; D unresolved. The J call may not be correct, given that the DNA end is closer to TRBJ2-1. This CDR3 contains 16 residues. Germline CDR1 is SGHTA and CDR2 is FQGNSA.

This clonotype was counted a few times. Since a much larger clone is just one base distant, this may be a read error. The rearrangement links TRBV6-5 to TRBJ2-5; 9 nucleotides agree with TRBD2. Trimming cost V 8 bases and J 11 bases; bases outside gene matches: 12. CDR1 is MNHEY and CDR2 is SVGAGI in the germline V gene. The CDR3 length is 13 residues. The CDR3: CASGSSGEYEQYF. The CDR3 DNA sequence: TGTGCCAGCGGATCTAGCGGGGAGTATGAGCAGTACTTC.

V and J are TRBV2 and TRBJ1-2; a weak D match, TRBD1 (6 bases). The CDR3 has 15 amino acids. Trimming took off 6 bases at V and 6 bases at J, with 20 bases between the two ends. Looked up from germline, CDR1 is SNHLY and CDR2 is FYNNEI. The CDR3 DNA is TGTGCCAGCAGATCCTTTGGGGGGCGAAGAGATGGCTACACCTTC. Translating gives CASRSFGGRRDGYTF.

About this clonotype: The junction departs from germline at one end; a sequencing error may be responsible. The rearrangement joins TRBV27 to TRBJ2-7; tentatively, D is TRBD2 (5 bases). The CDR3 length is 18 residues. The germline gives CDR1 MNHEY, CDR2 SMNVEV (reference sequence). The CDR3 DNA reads TGTGCCAGCGCAAGGAATGAGAGGGTATCACCTTTCTCCCACGAGCAGTACTTC. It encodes CASARNERVSPFSHEQYF.

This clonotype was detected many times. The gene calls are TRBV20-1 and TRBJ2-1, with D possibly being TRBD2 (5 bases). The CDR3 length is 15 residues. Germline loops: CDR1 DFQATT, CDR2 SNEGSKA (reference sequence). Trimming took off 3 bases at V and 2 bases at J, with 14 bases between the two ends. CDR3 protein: CSARELVRTYNEQFF. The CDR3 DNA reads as TGCAGTGCTAGGGAACTAGTCCGAACCTACAATGAGCAGTTCTTC.

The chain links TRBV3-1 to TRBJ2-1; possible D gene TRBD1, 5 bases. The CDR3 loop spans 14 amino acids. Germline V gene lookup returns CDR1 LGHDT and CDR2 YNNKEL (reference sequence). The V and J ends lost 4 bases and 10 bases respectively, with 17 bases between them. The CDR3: CASSPPLKGNEQFF. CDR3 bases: TGTGCCAGCAGCCCCCCTCTTAAGGGGAACGAGCAGTTCTTC.

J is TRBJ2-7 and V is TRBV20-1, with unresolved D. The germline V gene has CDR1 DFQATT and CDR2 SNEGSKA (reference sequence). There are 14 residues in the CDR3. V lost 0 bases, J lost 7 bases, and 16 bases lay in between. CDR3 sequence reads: CSARDRRHQVEQYF. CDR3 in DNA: TGCAGTGCTAGAGATCGGCGACACCAAGTAGAGCAGTACTTC.

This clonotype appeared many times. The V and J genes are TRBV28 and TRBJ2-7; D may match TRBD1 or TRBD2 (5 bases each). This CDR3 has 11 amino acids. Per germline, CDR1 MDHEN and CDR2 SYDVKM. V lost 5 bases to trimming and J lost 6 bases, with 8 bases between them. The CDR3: CASSEGLEQYF. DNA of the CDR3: TGTGCCAGCAGTGAGGGGCTCGAGCAGTACTTC.

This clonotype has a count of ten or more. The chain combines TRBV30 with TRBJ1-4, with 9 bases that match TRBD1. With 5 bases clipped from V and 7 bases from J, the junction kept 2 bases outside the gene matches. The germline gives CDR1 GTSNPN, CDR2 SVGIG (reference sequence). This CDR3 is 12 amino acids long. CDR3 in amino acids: CAWGDRAEKLFF. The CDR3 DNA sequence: TGTGCCTGGGGGGACAGGGCTGAAAAACTGTTTTTT.

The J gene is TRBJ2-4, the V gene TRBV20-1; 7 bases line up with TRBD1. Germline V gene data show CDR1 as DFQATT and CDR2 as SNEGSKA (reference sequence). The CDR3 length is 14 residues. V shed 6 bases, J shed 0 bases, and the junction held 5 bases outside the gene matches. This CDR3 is CSARDRLAKNIQYF. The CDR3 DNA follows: TGCAGTGCCCGGGACAGACTAGCCAAAAACATTCAGTACTTC.

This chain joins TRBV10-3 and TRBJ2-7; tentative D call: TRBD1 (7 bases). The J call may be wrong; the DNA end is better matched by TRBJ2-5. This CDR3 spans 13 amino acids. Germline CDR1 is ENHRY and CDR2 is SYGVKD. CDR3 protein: CAIRRDSYETQYF. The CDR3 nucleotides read TGTGCCATCAGGCGGGACAGCTATGAGACCCAGTACTTC.